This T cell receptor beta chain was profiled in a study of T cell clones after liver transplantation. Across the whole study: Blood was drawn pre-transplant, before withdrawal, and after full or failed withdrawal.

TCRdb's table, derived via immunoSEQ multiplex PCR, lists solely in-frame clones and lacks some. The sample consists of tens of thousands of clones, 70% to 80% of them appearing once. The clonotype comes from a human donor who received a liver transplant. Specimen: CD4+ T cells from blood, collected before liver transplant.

The CDR3 region is CASGLGLPRTGELFF. The CDR3 DNA reads as TGTGCCAGCGGACTCGGGCTCCCTCGCACCGGGGAGCTGTTTTTT. V is TRBV7-9 and J is TRBJ2-2, with D tentatively TRBD2 (5 bases). The germline V gene has CDR1 SEHNR and CDR2 FQNEAQ (reference sequence). CDR3 size: 15 residues. Trimming removed 8 bases from V and 4 bases from J, with 17 bases in between.